The 27 T cell receptor beta chains given below trace back to one sample, sequenced in a study of blood T cell repertoires in COVID-19 (dated by TCRdb to the early 2020s). Library prep was done by the immunoSEQ multiplex PCR assay. What TCRdb holds here is the immuneACCESS table cut down to in-frame rearrangements. Part of the clones is not present; checked against another copy, under half of the missing clones reflect an unresolved V gene, and the others are unexplained. Within this sample are 120,000 to 150,000 clones, with 84% of them counted one time only. The ten largest clonotypes hold 4.5% to 6% of the sample. Sequencing was carried out using peripheral blood. All receptors come from a human donor in a cohort sampled during active COVID-19.

The genes are TRBV6-6 and TRBJ2-3; TRBD2 aligns across 9 bases. Germline V gene lookup returns CDR1 MNHNY and CDR2 SVGAGI (reference sequence). Trimming took 5 bases from V and 5 from J; bases not matched to a gene: 11. The CDR3 loop spans 16 amino acids. Written as DNA, the CDR3 is TGTGCCAGCAGTAACCTGGCGGGAGGGCCGAGAGATACGCAGTATTTT. Residues: CASSNLAGGPRDTQYF.

The gene calls are TRBV15 and TRBJ2-3; no clear D. Trimming took off 1 base at V and 0 bases at J, with 14 bases between the two ends. CDR1 and CDR2 (germline): LNHNV, YYDKDF (reference sequence). This CDR3 is 17 amino acids long. CDR3 in DNA: TGTGCCACCAGCAGAGGTGGTGGCTCCGCTAGCACAGATACGCAGTATTTT. Translation: CATSRGGGSASTDTQYF.

The chain couples TRBV4-2 to TRBJ2-2, with D possibly TRBD1 on 6 matching bases. Germline V gene sequence: CDR1 LGHNA, CDR2 YNFKEQ. CDR3 size: 16 residues. Trimming removed 0 bases at V and 1 base at J, with 9 bases between. CDR3 sequence: CASSQDLDRNTGELFF. DNA for the CDR3: TGTGCCAGCAGCCAAGATCTGGACAGGAACACCGGGGAGCTGTTTTTT.

The chain employs TRBV11-2 and TRBJ2-1; 9 bases agree with TRBD1. The V gene's germline CDR1 is SGHAT and CDR2 FQNNGV. J gave up 8 bases and V 4 bases, and 9 bases lay outside the gene matches. This CDR3 region has 15 residues. The CDR3, as DNA: TGTGCCAGCAGCTGGACCGGGACAGGGTGGTATGAGCAGTTCTTC. Its protein product is CASSWTGTGWYEQFF.

V gene TRBV18 combines with J gene TRBJ2-3; perhaps TRBD1 as D (5 bases). Germline CDR1 reads KGHSH; CDR2 reads LQKENI. The CDR3 is 15 amino acids. The V and J ends lost 5 bases and 6 bases respectively, with 18 bases between them. CDR3 amino acids: CASSFQGLRSDTQYF. CDR3 nucleotide sequence: TGTGCCAGCTCATTCCAGGGTTTGCGCTCGGATACGCAGTATTTT.

The chain links TRBV6-2 or TRBV6-3 to TRBJ2-3; TRBD2 matches at 7 bases. CDR3 length: 15 residues. The ends lost 2 bases at V and 2 bases at J; junction bases unmatched: 4. Germline CDR1 reads MNHEY; CDR2 reads SVGEGT. The CDR3 nucleotides read TGTGCCAGCAGTTACGGGGACTACCTCACAGATACGCAGTATTTT. It is translated as CASSYGDYLTDTQYF.

The chain joins TRBV2 to TRBJ1-4; TRBD1 matches 9 bases. This CDR3 is built from 14 residues. In germline, CDR1 is SNHLY, CDR2 FYNNEI. Trimming took 5 bases from V and 8 from J; bases not matched to a gene: 6. CDR3 DNA: TGTGCCAGCAGTCCACAGGGGGCAGGGGAAAAACTGTTTTTT. Translating gives CASSPQGAGEKLFF. Using reference TRBV2 and TRBJ1-4 for the parts outside the CDR3, the full variable domain is EPEVTQTPSHQVTQMGQEVILRCVPISNHLYFYWYRQILGQKVEFLVSFYNNEISEKSEIFDDQFSVERPDGSNFTLKIRSTKLEDSAMYFCASSPQGAGEKLFFGSGTQLSVL.

The CDR3: CASSQPGDSTDTQYF. The CDR3 DNA reads TGTGCCAGCAGCCAACCGGGGGATAGCACAGATACGCAGTATTTT. The genes are TRBV7-9 and TRBJ2-3, with D possibly TRBD2 on 6 matching bases. The CDR3 covers 15 residues. Germline loops: CDR1 SEHNR, CDR2 FQNEAQ (reference sequence). The ends were cut back, 5 bases at V and 0 bases at J, with 12 bases in the middle.

The J gene is TRBJ2-7, the V gene TRBV21-1; TRBD2 is the table's D call, not checked against the DNA. TRBV21-1 counts as a pseudogene. The CDR3 length is 15 residues. DNA of the CDR3: TGTGCCAGCAGCAAAGGGGTCGGGGGAACATACGAGCAGTACTTC. Its translation is CASSKGVGGTYEQYF.

As DNA, the CDR3 is TGCGCCAGCAGCCAAAGAGGGGGCTCCTACGAGCAGTACTTC. This translates into CASSQRGGSYEQYF. V is TRBV4-1 and J is TRBJ2-7; possible D gene TRBD1, 6 bases. V was clipped by 2 bases and J by 0 bases, with 8 bases between them. Germline lookup yields CDR1 MGHRA and CDR2 YSYEKL. This CDR3 region has 14 residues.

This clone occurred a few times. The chain recombines TRBV10-3 with TRBJ2-2; perhaps TRBD2 as D (7 bases). Germline values: CDR1 ENHRY, CDR2 SYGVKD. V shed 7 bases and J shed 2 bases, with 17 bases lying between them. This CDR3 has 16 amino acids. Written as DNA, the CDR3 is TGTGCCATCACCGGAGGGGGGGCGGAAAACACCGGGGAGCTGTTTTTT. The encoded protein is CAITGGGAENTGELFF.

J is TRBJ1-6 and V is TRBV27, with 7 bases that match TRBD1. V shed 4 bases, J shed 9 bases, and the junction held 9 bases outside the gene matches. The CDR3 loop spans 15 amino acids. Germline V gene sequence: CDR1 MNHEY, CDR2 SMNVEV (reference sequence). CDR3 in amino acids: CASSSYGTDLSPLHF. The DNA for the CDR3 is TGTGCCAGCAGTTCGTACGGGACAGATCTTTCACCCCTCCACTTT.

J is TRBJ1-1 and V is TRBV2; 8 nucleotides line up with TRBD1. Germline trimming cut 4 bases from V and 3 bases from J; bases unmatched to any gene: 4. Germline V CDR1 and CDR2: SNHLY, FYNNEI. The CDR3 is made up of 14 amino acids. The CDR3 reads CASSGGQGYTEAFF. CDR3 coding DNA: TGTGCCAGCAGTGGAGGACAGGGATACACTGAAGCTTTCTTT.

This clone has just a few counts. V gene TRBV7-9 combines with J gene TRBJ1-2, with 8 bases matching TRBD1. The CDR3 has 15 amino acids. Germline CDR1 and CDR2: SEHNR and FQNEAQ (reference sequence). J lost 2 bases, V lost 4 bases, and 6 bases had no gene match. The CDR3 nucleotides read TGTGCCAGCAGCTCAGGACAGGGAGGAAACTATGGCTACACCTTC. It specifies CASSSGQGGNYGYTF. The full variable domain, rest sourced from reference TRBV7-9 and TRBJ1-2, is DTGVSQNPRHKITKRGQNVTFRCDPISEHNRLYWYRQTLGQGPEFLTYFQNEAQLEKSRLLSDRFSAERPKGSFSTLEIQRTEQGDSAMYLCASSSGQGGNYGYTFGSGTRLTVV.

This clone was counted only a few times. The chain uses TRBV29-1 and TRBJ1-4; D ambiguous. Germline-derived CDR1 and CDR2 are SQVTM and ANQGSEA. V shed 0 bases and J shed 8 bases, with 7 bases lying between them. The CDR3 has 12 residues. CDR3 DNA sequence: TGCAGCGTTGAAGAACCGGGGGAAAAACTGTTTTTT. Protein sequence: CSVEEPGEKLFF.

This chain joins TRBV6-6 and TRBJ2-2; 12 bases fit TRBD2. This CDR3 is built from 16 residues. Germline lookup yields CDR1 MNHNY and CDR2 SVGAGI (reference sequence). V lost 6 bases and J lost 5; bases outside the gene matches: 7. The DNA of the CDR3 is TGTGCCAGCAGCCCGCCGACTAGCGGGGGAACCGGGGAGCTGTTTTTT. Its translation is CASSPPTSGGTGELFF.

This clone was picked up one time. The chain is built from TRBV7-9 and TRBJ2-5, with no clear D. The CDR3 has 13 residues. The V gene lost 2 bases and the J gene lost 2 bases, with 6 bases spanning the gap. Germline assignment: CDR1 SEHNR and CDR2 FQNEAQ (reference sequence). The CDR3 DNA reads TGTGCCAGCAGCTTACGAGCGCAAGAGACCCAGTACTTC. Its translation: CASSLRAQETQYF.

The J gene is TRBJ2-7, the V gene TRBV12-3 or TRBV12-4, with TRBD1 as a possible D gene (5 bases). The CDR3 is made up of 13 amino acids. Between the trimmed V and J ends, which lost 4 bases and 6 bases, there was a span of 13 bases. This CDR3 is CASSWTTSGEQYF. DNA for the CDR3: TGTGCCAGCAGTTGGACAACCTCAGGCGAGCAGTACTTC.

The chain links TRBV2 to TRBJ1-4; 9 nucleotides match TRBD1. Germline trimming cut 4 bases from V and 4 bases from J; bases unmatched to any gene: 10. Per germline, CDR1 SNHLY and CDR2 FYNNEI. The CDR3 spans 17 residues. Written as DNA, the CDR3 is TGTGCCAGCAGTGCCACAGGGGGCAATGGGATTAATGAAAAACTGTTTTTT. Translation gives CASSATGGNGINEKLFF.

The chain links TRBV29-1 to TRBJ1-2; D gene ambiguous. CDR3 length: 12 amino acids. CDR1 SQVTM and CDR2 ANQGSEA come from the germline V gene. With 7 bases removed from V and 7 bases from J, the gap between germline ends came to 16 bases. CDR3 residues: CSDRTGILGYTF. As DNA, the CDR3 is TGCAGCGACCGGACGGGGATTCTTGGCTACACCTTC.

This clone was picked up a small number of times. The chain uses TRBV12-1 and TRBJ2-3; TRBD2 reflects the table's D call only, with no check against the DNA. TRBV12-1 represents a pseudogene. This CDR3 is 12 amino acids long. CDR3 in DNA: TGTGCCAGCAGCCCTTACACAGATACGCAGTATTTT. Translation gives CASSPYTDTQYF.

The CDR3: CASSLGQGWREQETQYF. The CDR3 DNA sequence: TGTGCCAGCAGCTTAGGACAGGGGTGGAGAGAGCAAGAGACCCAGTACTTC. J is TRBJ2-5 and V is TRBV7-9, with 8 bases matching TRBD1. Germline-derived CDR1 and CDR2 are SEHNR and FQNEAQ (reference sequence). The CDR3 is made up of 17 amino acids. Losses at the gene ends were 1 base for V and 2 bases for J; bases not matched to a gene: 9. Full variable domain (missing parts from reference TRBV7-9 and TRBJ2-5): DTGVSQNPRHKITKRGQNVTFRCDPISEHNRLYWYRQTLGQGPEFLTYFQNEAQLEKSRLLSDRFSAERPKGSFSTLEIQRTEQGDSAMYLCASSLGQGWREQETQYFGPGTRLLVL.

J is TRBJ2-5 and V is TRBV6-5; TRBD1 aligns across 7 bases. The CDR3 is 15 residues long. The germline V gene has CDR1 MNHEY and CDR2 SVGAGI. After removal of 5 bases from V and 1 base from J, the junction contained 7 bases not matched to a gene. Written as DNA, the CDR3 is TGTGCCAGCAGTAGAAAGGGGACAGCCCAAGAGACCCAGTACTTC. It encodes CASSRKGTAQETQYF.

The rearrangement links TRBV14 to TRBJ1-4; the match to TRBD1 covers 9 bases. With 0 bases clipped from V and 7 bases from J, the junction kept 6 bases outside the gene matches. Germline loops: CDR1 SGHDN, CDR2 FVKESK. The CDR3 totals 16 residues. In DNA, the CDR3 is TGTGCCAGCAGCCAAGATCGAGGGACAGGGAGTGAAAAACTGTTTTTT. Residues: CASSQDRGTGSEKLFF.

This clone was observed a single time. The genes are TRBV24-1 and TRBJ1-2, with 8 bases lining up with TRBD1. Germline V gives CDR1 KGHDR, CDR2 SFDVKD. CDR3 length: 14 amino acids. V shed 3 bases, J shed 3 bases, and the junction held 2 bases outside the gene matches. DNA of the CDR3: TGTGCCACCAGTGATCCGGGACAGGACTATGGCTACACCTTC. As protein: CATSDPGQDYGYTF.

V and J are TRBV7-3 and TRBJ2-5, with D perhaps TRBD2 (5 bases). CDR1 and CDR2 from the germline V gene are SGHTA and FQGTGA. Trimming pared 2 bases from V and 4 bases from J, leaving 14 bases between. The CDR3 covers 15 residues. For the CDR3, the DNA is TGTGCCAGCAGCTTAGATTCTTCGGGGATAGAGACCCAGTACTTC. The encoded protein is CASSLDSSGIETQYF. Full variable domain (missing parts from reference TRBV7-3 and TRBJ2-5): GAGVSQTPSNKVTEKGKYVELRCDPISGHTALYWYRQSLGQGPEFLIYFQGTGAADDSGLPNDRFFAVRPEGSVSTLKIQRTERGDSAVYLCASSLDSSGIETQYFGPGTRLLVL.

This clone was recorded once. The chain has TRBV6-6 and TRBJ2-1; 10 nucleotides match TRBD1. Per the germline V gene, CDR1 is MNHNY and CDR2 is SVGAGI (reference sequence). The V and J ends lost 7 bases and 6 bases, in that order; junction bases with no gene match: 9. The CDR3 loop spans 15 amino acids. CDR3 loop: CASTYRDRGGNEQFF. DNA for the CDR3: TGTGCCAGCACCTACAGGGACAGGGGAGGCAATGAGCAGTTCTTC.